The T cell receptor (beta chain) described here comes from a study of cytomegalovirus exposure and HLA in healthy donors. The study, taken as a whole, reports: Many donors shared some public TCRs, even though most TCR sequences were rare. Later analysis revealed greater clonal expansion in HLA-associated TCR beta chains than in equally common others. Across donors, presence/absence analyses took sequencing depth to be roughly uniform. The authors judged a highly shared variant cluster likely a sequencing artifact.

The CDR3 is 13 residues long. Per germline, CDR1 SGHVS and CDR2 FQNEAQ. V lost 6 bases, J lost 5 bases, and 13 bases lay in between. Researchers ran the PCR with 60 Vbeta and 13 Jbeta primers. Profiled with immunoSEQ multiplex PCR; TCRdb holds only in-frame clones, not every one. The clone table shows some 110,000 clones, with the ten largest holding 3.7%. Comment on this clone: Its antigen is not identified.

The specimen was PBMCs. This chain links TRBV7-8 with TRBJ2-5; D perhaps matches TRBD2 (8 bases). The TCR originated in a young man in good health and CMV-seronegative. Here the CDR3 DNA reads TGTGCCAGCAGGGGACTAGGGGGCGAGACCCAGTACTTC. It encodes CASRGLGGETQYF.